Described below is a single T cell receptor (beta chain) sequence and its context. Its antigen is not identified. This record belongs to a study of T cell repertoires in cytomegalovirus infection. Study at large: Selection of CMV epitopes for the study included recently identified HLA-C-restricted and well-studied HLA-B-restricted ones. CMV infection together with matching HLA type was indicated by public TCR beta signatures.

TCRdb re-derived calls from the reads in MiXCR, one entry per CDR3 protein. The data hold 900,000 to 950,000 distinct CDR3 sequences, with approximately 32% observed a single time. Notes on the study in general: Dominating the ex vivo response were TCR beta clonotypes that were CMV-specific and HLA-C-restricted.

With 0 bases removed from V and 4 bases from J, the gap between germline ends came to 10 bases. The CDR3 length is 15 residues. Germline CDR1 reads LNHNV; CDR2 reads YYDKDF (reference sequence). The TCR comes from a human donor in good health (CMV status not recorded). Some clones in this sample may be carry-over from other donors' samples. V gene TRBV15 combines with J gene TRBJ2-1; D call uncertain. Specimen: cultured CD8+ T cells from PBMCs, collected from culture after CMV antigen stimulation. The DNA of the CDR3 is TGTGCCACCAGCAGAGACGGGTTTGTATACAATGAGCAGTTCTTC. Its translation: CATSRDGFVYNEQFF. Combining the CDR3 with reference TRBV15 and TRBJ2-1 gives the whole variable domain DAMVIQNPRYQVTQFGKPVTLSCSQTLNHNVMYWYQQKSSQAPKLLFHYYDKDFNNEADTPDNFQSRRPNTSFCFLDIRSPGLGDTAMYLCATSRDGFVYNEQFFGPGTRLTVL.